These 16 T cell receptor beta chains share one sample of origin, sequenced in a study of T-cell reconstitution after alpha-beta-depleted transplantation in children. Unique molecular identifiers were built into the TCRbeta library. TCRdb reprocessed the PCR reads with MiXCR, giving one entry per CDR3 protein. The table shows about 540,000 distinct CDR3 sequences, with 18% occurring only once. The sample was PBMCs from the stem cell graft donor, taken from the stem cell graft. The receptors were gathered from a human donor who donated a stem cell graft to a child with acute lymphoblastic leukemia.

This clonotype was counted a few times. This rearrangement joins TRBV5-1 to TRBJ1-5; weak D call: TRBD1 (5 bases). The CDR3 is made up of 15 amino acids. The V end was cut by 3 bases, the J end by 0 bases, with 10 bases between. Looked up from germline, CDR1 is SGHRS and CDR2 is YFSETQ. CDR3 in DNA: TGCGCCAGCAGCTGGGACGGGGGTAGCAATCAGCCCCAGCATTTT. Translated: CASSWDGGSNQPQHF.

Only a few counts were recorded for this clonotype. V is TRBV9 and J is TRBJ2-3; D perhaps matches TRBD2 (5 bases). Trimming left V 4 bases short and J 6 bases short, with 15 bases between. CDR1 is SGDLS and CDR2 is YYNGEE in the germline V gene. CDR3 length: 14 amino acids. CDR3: CASSLRLDLDTQYF. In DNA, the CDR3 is TGTGCCAGCAGCCTACGTTTGGACTTGGATACGCAGTATTTT.

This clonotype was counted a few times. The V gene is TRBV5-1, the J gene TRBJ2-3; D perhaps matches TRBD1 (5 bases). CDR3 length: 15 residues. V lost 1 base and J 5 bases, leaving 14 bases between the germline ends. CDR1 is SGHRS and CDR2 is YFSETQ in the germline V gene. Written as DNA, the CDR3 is TGCGCCAGCAGCTTGTCTAGGGGTGCACGAGATACGCAGTATTTT. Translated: CASSLSRGARDTQYF.

CDR3 residues: CASSYDSDNYGYTF. The CDR3 DNA is TGTGCCAGCAGTTACGACTCAGACAACTATGGCTACACCTTC. V and J are TRBV6-5 and TRBJ1-2, with D hard to call. V lost 2 bases and J lost 2, with 9 bases in between. The CDR3 totals 14 residues. The germline gives CDR1 MNHEY, CDR2 SVGAGI.

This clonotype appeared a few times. The CDR3 sequence: CSVGGERNEQFF. The CDR3 coding sequence is TGCAGCGTTGGAGGGGAAAGGAATGAGCAGTTCTTC. V and J are TRBV29-1 and TRBJ2-1; D might be TRBD1 or TRBD2, each matching 5 bases. The length of the CDR3 is 12 residues. Germline V gene sequence: CDR1 SQVTM, CDR2 ANQGSEA. Trimming removed 4 bases from V and 7 bases from J, with 11 bases in between.

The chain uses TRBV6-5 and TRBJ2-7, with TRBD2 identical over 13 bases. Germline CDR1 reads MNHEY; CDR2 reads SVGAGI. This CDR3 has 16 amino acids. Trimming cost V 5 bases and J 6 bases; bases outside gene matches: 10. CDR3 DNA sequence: TGTGCCAGCAGTCAACTAGCGGGAGGGCCAACGGGCGAGCAGTACTTC. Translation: CASSQLAGGPTGEQYF.

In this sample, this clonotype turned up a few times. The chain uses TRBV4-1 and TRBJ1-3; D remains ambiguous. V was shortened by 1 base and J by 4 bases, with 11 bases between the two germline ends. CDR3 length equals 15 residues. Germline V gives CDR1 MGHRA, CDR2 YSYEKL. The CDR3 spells CASSQGPARGNTIYF. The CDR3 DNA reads TGCGCCAGCAGCCAAGGGCCAGCTCGCGGAAACACCATATATTTT.

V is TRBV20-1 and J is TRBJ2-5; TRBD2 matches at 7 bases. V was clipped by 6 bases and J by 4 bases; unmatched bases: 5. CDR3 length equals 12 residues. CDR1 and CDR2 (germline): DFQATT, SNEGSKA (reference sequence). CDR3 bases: TGCAGTGCCGGTCCGGGAGGAGAGACCCAGTACTTC. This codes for CSAGPGGETQYF.

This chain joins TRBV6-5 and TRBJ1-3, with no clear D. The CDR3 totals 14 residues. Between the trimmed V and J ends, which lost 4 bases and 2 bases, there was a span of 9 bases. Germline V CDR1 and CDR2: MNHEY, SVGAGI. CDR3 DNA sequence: TGTGCCAGCAGTTTCCCCATTCCTGGAAACACCATATATTTT. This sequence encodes CASSFPIPGNTIYF.

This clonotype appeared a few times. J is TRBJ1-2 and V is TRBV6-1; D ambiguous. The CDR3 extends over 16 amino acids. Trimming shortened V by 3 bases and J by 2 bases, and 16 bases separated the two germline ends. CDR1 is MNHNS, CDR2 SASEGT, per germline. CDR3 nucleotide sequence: TGTGCCAGCAGTGACCCAACTCTAGGCCCCAACTATGGCTACACCTTC. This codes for CASSDPTLGPNYGYTF.

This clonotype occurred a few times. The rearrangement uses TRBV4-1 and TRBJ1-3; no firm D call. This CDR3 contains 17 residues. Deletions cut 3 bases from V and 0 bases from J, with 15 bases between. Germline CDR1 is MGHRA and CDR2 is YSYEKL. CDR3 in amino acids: CASSQGRGGISGNTIYF. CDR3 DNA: TGCGCCAGCAGCCAGGGCAGAGGCGGTATCTCTGGAAACACCATATATTTT.

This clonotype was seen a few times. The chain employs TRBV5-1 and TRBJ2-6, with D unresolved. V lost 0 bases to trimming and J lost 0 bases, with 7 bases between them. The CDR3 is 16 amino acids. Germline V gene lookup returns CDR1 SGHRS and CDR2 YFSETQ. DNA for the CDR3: TGCGCCAGCAGCTTGGCCTTTGACTCTGGGGCCAACGTCCTGACTTTC. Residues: CASSLAFDSGANVLTF.

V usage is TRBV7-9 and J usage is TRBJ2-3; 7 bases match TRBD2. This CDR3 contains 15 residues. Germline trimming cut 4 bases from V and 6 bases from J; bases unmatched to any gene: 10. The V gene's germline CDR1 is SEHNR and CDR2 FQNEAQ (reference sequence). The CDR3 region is CASSSPLAAVDTQYF. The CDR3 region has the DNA TGTGCCAGCAGCTCGCCTCTAGCGGCCGTTGATACGCAGTATTTT. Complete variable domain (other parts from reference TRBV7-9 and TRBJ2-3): DTGVSQNPRHKITKRGQNVTFRCDPISEHNRLYWYRQTLGQGPEFLTYFQNEAQLEKSRLLSDRFSAERPKGSFSTLEIQRTEQGDSAMYLCASSSPLAAVDTQYFGPGTRLTVL.

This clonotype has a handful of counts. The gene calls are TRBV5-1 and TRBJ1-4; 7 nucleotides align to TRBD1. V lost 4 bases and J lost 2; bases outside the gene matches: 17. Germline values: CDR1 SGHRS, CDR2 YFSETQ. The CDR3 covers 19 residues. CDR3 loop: CASSRNPGTATFTNEKLFF. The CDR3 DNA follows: TGCGCCAGCAGCCGGAACCCCGGGACAGCTACCTTCACTAATGAAAAACTGTTTTTT.

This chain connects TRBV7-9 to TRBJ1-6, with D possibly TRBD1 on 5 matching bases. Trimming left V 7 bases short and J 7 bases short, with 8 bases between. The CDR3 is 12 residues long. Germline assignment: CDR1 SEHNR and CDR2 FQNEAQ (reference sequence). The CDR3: CASTGLNSPLHF. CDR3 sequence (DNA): TGTGCCAGCACAGGGCTGAATTCACCCCTCCACTTT. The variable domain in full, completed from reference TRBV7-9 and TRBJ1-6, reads DTGVSQNPRHKITKRGQNVTFRCDPISEHNRLYWYRQTLGQGPEFLTYFQNEAQLEKSRLLSDRFSAERPKGSFSTLEIQRTEQGDSAMYLCASTGLNSPLHFGNGTRLTVT.

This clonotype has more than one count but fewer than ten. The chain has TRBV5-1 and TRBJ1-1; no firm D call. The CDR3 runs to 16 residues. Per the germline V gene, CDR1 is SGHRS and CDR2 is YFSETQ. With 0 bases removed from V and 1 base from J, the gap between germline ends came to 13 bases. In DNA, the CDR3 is TGCGCCAGCAGCTTGGCTGGGATAGGGTGGAACACTGAAGCTTTCTTT. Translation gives CASSLAGIGWNTEAFF.